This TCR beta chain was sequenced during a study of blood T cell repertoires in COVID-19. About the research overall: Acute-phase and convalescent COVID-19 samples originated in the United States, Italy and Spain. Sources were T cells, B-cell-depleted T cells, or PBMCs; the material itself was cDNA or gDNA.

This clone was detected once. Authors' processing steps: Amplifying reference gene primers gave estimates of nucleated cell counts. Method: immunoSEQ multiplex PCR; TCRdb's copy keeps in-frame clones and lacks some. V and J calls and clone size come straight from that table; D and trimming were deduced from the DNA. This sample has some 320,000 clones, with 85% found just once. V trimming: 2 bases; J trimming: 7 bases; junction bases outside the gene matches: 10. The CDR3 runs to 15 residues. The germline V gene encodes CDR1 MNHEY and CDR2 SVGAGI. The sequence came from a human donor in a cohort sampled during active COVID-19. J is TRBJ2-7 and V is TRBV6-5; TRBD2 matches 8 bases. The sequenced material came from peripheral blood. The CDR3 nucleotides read TGTGCCAGCAGTTACCCTTCTTCCCGGGGGGGAGAGCAGTACTTC. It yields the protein CASSYPSSRGGEQYF.